This entry lists 10 T cell receptor beta chains sequenced from one sample in a study of CXCR3-negative and CXCR3-positive naive CD8 T cells. All TRB cDNA libraries came from 5' RACE performed with UMI labels. TCRdb re-called the 5' RACE reads and shows each CDR3 protein once, DNA omitted. The sample yields more than 50,000 distinct CDR3 sequences, of which the top ten take up about 0.42%. The sequenced sample consisted of naive CXCR3- CD8+ T cells from blood. Subset given: CD45RO-CCR7+CD27+CD95- naive CD8+ T cells lacking CXCR3 (TNR3-). The receptors were sampled from a human donor in good health. Some clones in this sample may be carry-over from other donors' samples.

This chain joins TRBV13 and TRBJ2-7; TCRdb's D call, TRBD1, is unchecked because there is no DNA. Per germline, CDR1 PRHDT and CDR2 FYEKMQ (reference sequence). The CDR3 sequence is 15 residues long. Here the CDR3 reads CASSLGQGYPGEQYF. The whole variable domain, remainder taken from reference TRBV13 and TRBJ2-7, is AAGVIQSPRHLIKEKRETATLKCYPIPRHDTVYWYQQGPGQDPQFLISFYEKMQSDKGSIPDRFSAQQFSDYHSELNMSSLELGDSALYFCASSLGQGYPGEQYFGPGTRLTVT.

Considering frequency, this clonotype is medium-sized. The rearrangement uses TRBV6-2 or TRBV6-3 and TRBJ2-7. Per germline, CDR1 MNHEY and CDR2 SVGEGT. The CDR3 is made up of 13 amino acids. The CDR3 is CASSQIYSYEQYF.

The V and J genes are TRBV29-1 and TRBJ2-6; TCRdb designates TRBD1, a call that cannot be tested without DNA. The CDR3 is 19 residues long. Germline V gene sequence: CDR1 SQVTM, CDR2 ANQGSEA. CDR3 amino acids: CSVEDGAAGGSSGANVLTF.

The J gene is TRBJ1-2, the V gene TRBV7-9. CDR3 size: 11 residues. The V gene's germline CDR1 is SEHNR and CDR2 FQNEAQ (reference sequence). CDR3 sequence reads: CASTNISGYTF. The variable domain in full, with the rest retrieved from reference TRBV7-9 and TRBJ1-2, is DTGVSQNPRHKITKRGQNVTFRCDPISEHNRLYWYRQTLGQGPEFLTYFQNEAQLEKSRLLSDRFSAERPKGSFSTLEIQRTEQGDSAMYLCASTNISGYTFGSGTRLTVV.

V is TRBV6-5 and J is TRBJ2-3; the TCRdb call, TRBD2, lacks DNA for checking. CDR3 length: 17 amino acids. Germline V lookup: CDR1 MNHEY, CDR2 SVGAGI. CDR3 sequence reads: CASSYSIGGPSSDTQYF.

This chain uses TRBV6-4 with TRBJ1-2; TCRdb calls TRBD1, which cannot be checked without DNA. Looked up from germline, CDR1 is MRHNA and CDR2 is SNTAGT. CDR3 length equals 12 residues. The CDR3: CATRGEVGGYTF.

The chain is built from TRBV6-6 and TRBJ2-7; TCRdb proposes TRBD2, but this gene call is untestable without DNA. CDR1 and CDR2 from the germline V gene are MNHNY and SVGAGI (reference sequence). The CDR3 runs 15 residues. CDR3 region: CASSYSSGGADEQYF.

This rearrangement joins TRBV28 to TRBJ1-1. The CDR3 contains 14 residues. Germline CDR1 is MDHEN and CDR2 is SYDVKM. The CDR3 spells CASSFFRRGTEAFF.

The CDR3: CASSKGDWTGGIYGYTF. The J gene is TRBJ1-2, the V gene TRBV14; as DNA is missing, the TRBD1 call by TCRdb cannot be tested. The CDR3 has 17 amino acids. Per germline, CDR1 SGHDN and CDR2 FVKESK. The full variable domain, rest sourced from reference TRBV14 and TRBJ1-2, is EAGVTQFPSHSVIEKGQTVTLRCDPISGHDNLYWYRRVMGKEIKFLLHFVKESKQDESGMPNNRFLAERTGGTYSTLKVQPAELEDSGVYFCASSKGDWTGGIYGYTFGSGTRLTVV.

The chain combines TRBV29-1 with TRBJ2-3; the TRBD1 assignment by TCRdb is unverifiable without DNA. The CDR3 totals 14 residues. Germline V gene sequence: CDR1 SQVTM, CDR2 ANQGSEA. The CDR3: CSVERAQATDTQYF.